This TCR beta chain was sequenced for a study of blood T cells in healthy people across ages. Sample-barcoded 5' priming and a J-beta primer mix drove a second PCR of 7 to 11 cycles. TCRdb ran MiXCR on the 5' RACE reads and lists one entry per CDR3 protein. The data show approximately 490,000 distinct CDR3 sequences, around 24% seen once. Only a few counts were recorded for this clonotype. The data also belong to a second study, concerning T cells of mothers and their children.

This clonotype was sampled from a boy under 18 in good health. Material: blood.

This CDR3 is CATSRDSSSNEQFF. CDR3 sequence (DNA): TGTGCCACCAGCAGAGATTCCAGTTCCAATGAGCAGTTCTTC. The rearrangement uses TRBV15 and TRBJ2-1; D call uncertain. CDR3 size: 14 residues. Germline V gene data show CDR1 as LNHNV and CDR2 as YYDKDF (reference sequence). V was cut by 0 bases and J by 6 bases, with 9 bases left in between.